This T cell receptor (beta chain) emerged from a study of T cell responses to AZD1222 COVID-19 vaccine. Notes on the study in general: The donors showed a predominance of white British ancestry and of females, with possible underestimation of clonal diversity. Spike-specific TCRs gained breadth and depth after people received two AZD1222 doses.

As regards this clone: What it recognizes is unknown.

The CDR3 is made up of 16 amino acids. The V gene's germline CDR1 is MNHEY and CDR2 SVGAGI. Trimming pared 4 bases from V and 4 bases from J, leaving 16 bases between. This table comes from immunoSEQ multiplex PCR, and its TCRdb copy is limited to in-frame clones, with some not included. The sample contains about 70,000 clones, approximately 81% of which appear only once. Source: peripheral blood, taken on day 0 of AZD1222 vaccination. V and J are TRBV6-5 and TRBJ2-2; perhaps TRBD2 as D (6 bases). The TCR was taken from an adult in good health. CDR3 residues: CASSSRTITGTGELFF. The DNA of the CDR3 is TGTGCCAGCAGTTCACGGACTATCACCGGCACCGGGGAGCTGTTTTTT.